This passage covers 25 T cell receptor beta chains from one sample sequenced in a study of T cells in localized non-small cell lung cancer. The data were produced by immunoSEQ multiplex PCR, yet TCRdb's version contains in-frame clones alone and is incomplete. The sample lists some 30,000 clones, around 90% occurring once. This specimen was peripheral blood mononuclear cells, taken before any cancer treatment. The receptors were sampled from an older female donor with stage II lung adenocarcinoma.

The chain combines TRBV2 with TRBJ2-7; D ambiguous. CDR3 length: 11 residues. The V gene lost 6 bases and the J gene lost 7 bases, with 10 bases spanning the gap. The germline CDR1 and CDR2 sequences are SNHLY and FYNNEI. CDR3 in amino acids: CASSYNSEQYF. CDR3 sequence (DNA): TGTGCCAGCAGCTACAACTCAGAGCAGTACTTC.

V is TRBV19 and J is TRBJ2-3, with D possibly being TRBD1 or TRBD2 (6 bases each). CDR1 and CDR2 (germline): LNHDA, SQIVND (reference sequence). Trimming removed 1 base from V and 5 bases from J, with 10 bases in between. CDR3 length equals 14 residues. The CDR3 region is CASSIGLGGDTQYF. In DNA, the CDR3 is TGTGCCAGTAGTATAGGACTAGGGGGAGATACGCAGTATTTT.

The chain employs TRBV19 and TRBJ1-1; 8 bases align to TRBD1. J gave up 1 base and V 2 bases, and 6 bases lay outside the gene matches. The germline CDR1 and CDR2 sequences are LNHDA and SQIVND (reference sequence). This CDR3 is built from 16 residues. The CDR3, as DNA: TGTGCCAGTAGTATACGGCAGGGGGCGCGGAACACTGAAGCTTTCTTT. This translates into CASSIRQGARNTEAFF.

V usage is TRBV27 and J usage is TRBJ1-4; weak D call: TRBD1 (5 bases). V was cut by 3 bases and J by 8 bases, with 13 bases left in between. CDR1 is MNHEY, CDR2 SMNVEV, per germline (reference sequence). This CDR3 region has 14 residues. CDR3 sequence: CASSFSGRKEKLFF. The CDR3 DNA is TGTGCCAGCAGTTTTTCAGGGAGAAAAGAAAAACTGTTTTTT.

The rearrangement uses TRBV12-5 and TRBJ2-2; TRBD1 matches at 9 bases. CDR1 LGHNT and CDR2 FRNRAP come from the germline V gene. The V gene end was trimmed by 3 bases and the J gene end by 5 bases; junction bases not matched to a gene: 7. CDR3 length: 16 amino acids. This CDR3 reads CASGFGGTGQTGELFF. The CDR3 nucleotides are TGTGCTAGTGGTTTTGGGGGGACAGGGCAAACCGGGGAGCTGTTTTTT.

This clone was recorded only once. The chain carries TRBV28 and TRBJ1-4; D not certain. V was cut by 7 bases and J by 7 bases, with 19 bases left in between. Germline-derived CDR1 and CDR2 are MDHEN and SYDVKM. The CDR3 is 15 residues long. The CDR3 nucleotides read TGTGCCAGCACCCGGCTTGGGTTAAACTCTGAAAAACTGTTTTTT. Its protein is CASTRLGLNSEKLFF.

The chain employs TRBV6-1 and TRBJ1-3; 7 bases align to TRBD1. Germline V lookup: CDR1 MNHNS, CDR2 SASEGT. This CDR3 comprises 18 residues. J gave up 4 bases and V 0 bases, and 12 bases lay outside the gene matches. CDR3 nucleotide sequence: TGTGCCAGCAGTGAAGCGCTCCTGACAGGGCTGGCCGGAAACACCATATATTTT. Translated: CASSEALLTGLAGNTIYF.

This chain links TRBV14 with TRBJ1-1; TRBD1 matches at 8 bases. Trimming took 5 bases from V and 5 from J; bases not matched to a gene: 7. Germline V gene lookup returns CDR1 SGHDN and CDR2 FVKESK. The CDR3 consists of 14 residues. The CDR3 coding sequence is TGTGCCAGCAGCGGACAGGGAGTTTATACTGAAGCTTTCTTT. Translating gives CASSGQGVYTEAFF.

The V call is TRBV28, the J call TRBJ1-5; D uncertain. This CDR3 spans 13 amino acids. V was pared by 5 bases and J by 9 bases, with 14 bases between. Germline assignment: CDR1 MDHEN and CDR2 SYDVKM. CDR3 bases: TGTGCCAGCAGTCCAGAATCAGGTACGCCCCAGCATTTT. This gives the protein CASSPESGTPQHF.

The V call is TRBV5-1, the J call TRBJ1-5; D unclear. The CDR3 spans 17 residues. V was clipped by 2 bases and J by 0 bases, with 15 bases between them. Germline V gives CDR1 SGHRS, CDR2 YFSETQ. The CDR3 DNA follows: TGCGCCAGCAGCTTCCCCCACCCAGAGCTTAGCAATCAGCCCCAGCATTTT. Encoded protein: CASSFPHPELSNQPQHF.

CDR3 amino acids: CASSLRSFDTGELFF. The CDR3 DNA follows: TGTGCCAGCAGTTTGAGGAGTTTTGACACCGGGGAGCTGTTTTTT. The chain uses TRBV28 and TRBJ2-2; D is ambiguous. Trimming pared 3 bases from V and 3 bases from J, leaving 11 bases between. Germline V gene lookup returns CDR1 MDHEN and CDR2 SYDVKM. CDR3 length: 15 residues.

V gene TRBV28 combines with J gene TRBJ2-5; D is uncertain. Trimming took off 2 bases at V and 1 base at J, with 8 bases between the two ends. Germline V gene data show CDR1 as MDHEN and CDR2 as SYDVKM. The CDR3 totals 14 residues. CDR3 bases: TGTGCCAGCAGTTTACCTTCTGCCCAAGAGACCCAGTACTTC. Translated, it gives CASSLPSAQETQYF.

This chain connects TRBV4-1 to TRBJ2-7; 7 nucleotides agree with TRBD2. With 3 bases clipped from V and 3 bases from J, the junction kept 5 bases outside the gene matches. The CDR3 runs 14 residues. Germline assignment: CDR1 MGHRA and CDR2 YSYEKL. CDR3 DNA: TGCGCCAGCAGCCACGGACTAGTCATCTACGAGCAGTACTTC. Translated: CASSHGLVIYEQYF.

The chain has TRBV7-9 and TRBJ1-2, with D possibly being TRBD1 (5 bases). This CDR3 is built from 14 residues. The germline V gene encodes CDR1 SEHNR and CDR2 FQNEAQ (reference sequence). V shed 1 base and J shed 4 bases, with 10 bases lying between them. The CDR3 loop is CASSLDGDFYGYTF. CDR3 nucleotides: TGTGCCAGCAGCTTAGATGGGGACTTCTATGGCTACACCTTC. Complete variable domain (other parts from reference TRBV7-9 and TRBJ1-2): DTGVSQNPRHKITKRGQNVTFRCDPISEHNRLYWYRQTLGQGPEFLTYFQNEAQLEKSRLLSDRFSAERPKGSFSTLEIQRTEQGDSAMYLCASSLDGDFYGYTFGSGTRLTVV.

In DNA, the CDR3 is TGTGCCAGCTCGCTTCGACTAGCGGGGGACACCGGGGAGCTGTTTTTT. It is translated as CASSLRLAGDTGELFF. This chain joins TRBV18 and TRBJ2-2; TRBD2 aligns across 12 bases. Germline V lookup: CDR1 KGHSH, CDR2 LQKENI. The junction had 5 bases not matched to a gene; V was cut back by 6 bases and J by 3 bases. The CDR3 has 16 amino acids.

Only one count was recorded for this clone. CDR3 amino acids: CASSPDSPNTGELFF. The CDR3 region has the DNA TGTGCCAGCTCACCTGACAGCCCGAACACCGGGGAGCTGTTTTTT. The chain is built from TRBV18 and TRBJ2-2; D is perhaps TRBD1 (5 bases). The CDR3 totals 15 residues. Germline V gene sequence: CDR1 KGHSH, CDR2 LQKENI. The ends were cut back, 3 bases at V and 0 bases at J, with 8 bases in the middle.

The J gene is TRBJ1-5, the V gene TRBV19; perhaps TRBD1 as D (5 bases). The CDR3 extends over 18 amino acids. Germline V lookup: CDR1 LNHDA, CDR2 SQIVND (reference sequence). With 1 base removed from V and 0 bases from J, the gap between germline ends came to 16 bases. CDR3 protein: CASSIGREKAYSNQPQHF. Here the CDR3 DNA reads TGTGCCAGTAGTATAGGCAGGGAGAAGGCTTATAGCAATCAGCCCCAGCATTTT. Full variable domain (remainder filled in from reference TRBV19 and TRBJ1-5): DGGITQSPKYLFRKEGQNVTLSCEQNLNHDAMYWYRQDPGQGLRLIYYSQIVNDFQKGDIAEGYSVSREKKESFPLTVTSAQKNPTAFYLCASSIGREKAYSNQPQHFGDGTRLSIL.

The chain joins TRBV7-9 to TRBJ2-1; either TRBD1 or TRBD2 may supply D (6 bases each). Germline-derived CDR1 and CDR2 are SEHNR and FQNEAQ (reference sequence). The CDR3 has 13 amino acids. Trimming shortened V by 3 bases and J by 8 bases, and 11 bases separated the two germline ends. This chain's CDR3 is CASSLLGGHEQFF. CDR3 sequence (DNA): TGTGCCAGCAGCTTGCTCGGGGGCCATGAGCAGTTCTTC.

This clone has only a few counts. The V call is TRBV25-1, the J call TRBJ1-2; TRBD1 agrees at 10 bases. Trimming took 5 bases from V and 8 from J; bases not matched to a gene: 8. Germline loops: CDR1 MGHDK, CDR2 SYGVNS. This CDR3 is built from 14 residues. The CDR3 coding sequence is TGTGCCAGCAGTCTGACAGGGGGCTTTGGAGGCTACACCTTC. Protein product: CASSLTGGFGGYTF.

For the CDR3, the DNA is TGTGCCAGCAGCCCTGCGGAGGGTAGGTACGAGCAGTACTTC. It translates to CASSPAEGRYEQYF. This chain joins TRBV14 and TRBJ2-7; possibly TRBD2 for D (6 bases). The CDR3 contains 14 residues. Trimming stripped 4 bases from V and 4 bases from J, with 14 bases between. Per the germline V gene, CDR1 is SGHDN and CDR2 is FVKESK.

DNA for the CDR3: TGTGCCAGCAGTGAACATATGGGACAGGAAGAGACCCAGTACTTC. This encodes CASSEHMGQEETQYF. The chain employs TRBV6-1 and TRBJ2-5, with 8 nucleotides matching TRBD1. The CDR3 extends over 15 amino acids. After removal of 2 bases from V and 3 bases from J, the junction contained 5 bases not matched to a gene. Germline CDR1 MNHNS, CDR2 SASEGT.

The CDR3 bases are TGTGCCAGCACTCGGACGTTCTCCTACGAGCAGTACTTC. It translates to CASTRTFSYEQYF. The chain joins TRBV2 to TRBJ2-7; D remains unclear. This CDR3 is 13 amino acids long. V lost 7 bases and J 0 bases, leaving 10 bases between the germline ends. Germline CDR1 and CDR2: SNHLY and FYNNEI. Complete variable domain (other parts from reference TRBV2 and TRBJ2-7): EPEVTQTPSHQVTQMGQEVILRCVPISNHLYFYWYRQILGQKVEFLVSFYNNEISEKSEIFDDQFSVERPDGSNFTLKIRSTKLEDSAMYFCASTRTFSYEQYFGPGTRLTVT.

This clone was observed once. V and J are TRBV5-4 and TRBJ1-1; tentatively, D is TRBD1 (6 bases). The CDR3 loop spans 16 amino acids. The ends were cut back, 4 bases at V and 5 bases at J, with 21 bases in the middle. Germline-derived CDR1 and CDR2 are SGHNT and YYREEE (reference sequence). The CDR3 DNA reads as TGTGCCAGCAGCCCCCAAGGAGGGGGAGGTAGGACTGAAGCTTTCTTT. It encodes CASSPQGGGGRTEAFF.

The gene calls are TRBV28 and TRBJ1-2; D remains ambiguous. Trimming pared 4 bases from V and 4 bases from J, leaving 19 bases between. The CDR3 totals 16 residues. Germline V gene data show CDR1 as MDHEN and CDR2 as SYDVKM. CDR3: CASSSQRKDSSYGYTF. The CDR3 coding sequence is TGTGCCAGCAGTTCCCAACGTAAAGATTCCTCCTATGGCTACACCTTC.

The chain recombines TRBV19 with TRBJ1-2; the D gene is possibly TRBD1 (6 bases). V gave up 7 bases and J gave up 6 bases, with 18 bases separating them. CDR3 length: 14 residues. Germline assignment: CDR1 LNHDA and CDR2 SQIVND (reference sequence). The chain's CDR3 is CASTRDNGIDGYTF. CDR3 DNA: TGTGCCAGTACCCGGGACAACGGGATTGATGGCTACACCTTC.